This is a list of T cell receptor beta chains from one sample in a study of neoadjuvant anti-PD-1 for oral cavity cancer. Clones were sequenced by immunoSEQ multiplex PCR, and TCRdb holds only the in-frame ones, with some missing. The sample records roughly 14,000 clones, roughly 69% being singletons. Sequences were derived from PBMCs, sampled after nivolumab (anti-PD-1) treatment. These receptors all come from a person between 35 and 79 years old with oral cavity squamous cell carcinoma. CDR3s include the opening cysteine and the closing phenylalanine or tryptophan. The D gene is left open where the match is weak. Clone size is given for some rows only: seen once, a few or many times, or a class if the clone is expanded.

V gene	J gene	clone size	D gene	CDR3 protein	CDR3 DNA
TRBV27	TRBJ2-3	.	TRBD2	CASSWSGTSGVITDTQYF	TGTGCCAGCAGCTGGAGCGGGACTAGCGGGGTTATTACAGATACGCAGTATTTT
TRBV2	TRBJ1-4	.	TRBD1	CASRSGTGSYSGHEKLFF	TGTGCCAGCAGATCCGGGACAGGGTCTTACTCGGGGCATGAAAAACTGTTTTTT
TRBV6-1	TRBJ2-7	.	TRBD2	CASSATHSGRGGYEQYF	TGTGCCAGCAGTGCAACCCACAGTGGCCGGGGGGGCTACGAGCAGTACTTC
TRBV4-1	TRBJ1-3	.	.	CASSQGMARGTGNTIYF	TGCGCCAGCAGCCAAGGAATGGCGAGGGGCACTGGAAACACCATATATTTT
TRBV11-2	TRBJ2-7	.	.	CASSRGIGSSYEQYF	TGTGCCAGCTCTAGAGGGATCGGAAGCTCCTACGAGCAGTACTTC
TRBV6-6	TRBJ1-2	.	.	CASAGQPDGYTF	TGTGCCAGCGCGGGGCAGCCTGACGGCTACACCTTC
TRBV6-1	TRBJ2-3	.	TRBD2	CASIQAGGGTQYF	TGTGCCAGCATTCAAGCGGGGGGAGGTACGCAGTATTTT
TRBV15	TRBJ2-1	.	TRBD1	CATSRLTPTGWSNEQFF	TGTGCCACCAGCAGACTCACCCCGACAGGGTGGTCCAATGAGCAGTTCTTC
TRBV30	TRBJ1-5	.	.	CAWTNGGQPQHF	TGTGCCTGGACTAACGGGGGTCAGCCCCAGCATTTT
TRBV5-1	TRBJ2-5	.	TRBD2	CASSLVAGGPQETQYF	TGCGCCAGCAGCTTGGTTGCGGGAGGCCCCCAAGAGACCCAGTACTTC
TRBV15	TRBJ1-1	.	TRBD1	CATSNQGATEAFF	TGTGCCACCAGCAATCAGGGGGCCACTGAAGCTTTCTTT
TRBV7-9	TRBJ2-3	few	TRBD2	CASSFSPRVAGFTDTQYF	TGTGCCAGCAGCTTTTCTCCGCGGGTAGCGGGGTTCACAGATACGCAGTATTTT
TRBV7-9	TRBJ2-5	once	.	CASSLVGTQETQYF	TGTGCCAGCAGCTTAGTCGGCACGCAAGAGACCCAGTACTTC
TRBV7-8	TRBJ1-1	.	.	CASGLKGLGTEAFF	TGTGCCAGCGGCTTAAAGGGATTGGGGACTGAAGCTTTCTTT
TRBV19	TRBJ1-2	.	TRBD1	CASTGQGAGGYTF	TGTGCCAGTACGGGACAGGGGGCTGGGGGCTACACCTTC
TRBV2	TRBJ2-1	.	TRBD2	CASSESGEGMGTNNEQFF	TGTGCCAGCAGTGAAAGCGGGGAAGGGATGGGAACAAACAATGAGCAGTTCTTC
TRBV30	TRBJ2-7	.	.	CAWSGRVVHEQYF	TGTGCCTGGAGTGGGAGGGTTGTACACGAGCAGTACTTC
TRBV11-2	TRBJ1-4	once	.	CASSSRVGTNEKLFF	TGTGCCAGCAGCTCCAGGGTTGGTACTAATGAAAAACTGTTTTTT
TRBV9	TRBJ2-7	.	.	CASSVGPGQSTYEQYF	TGTGCCAGCAGCGTAGGCCCTGGACAGAGCACCTACGAGCAGTACTTC
TRBV30	TRBJ1-1	.	TRBD1	CAWSVQGVPEAFF	TGTGCCTGGAGTGTACAGGGGGTCCCTGAAGCTTTCTTT
TRBV5-1	TRBJ2-5	.	.	CASSFPGAGETQYF	TGCGCCAGCAGCTTTCCGGGGGCGGGTGAGACCCAGTACTTC